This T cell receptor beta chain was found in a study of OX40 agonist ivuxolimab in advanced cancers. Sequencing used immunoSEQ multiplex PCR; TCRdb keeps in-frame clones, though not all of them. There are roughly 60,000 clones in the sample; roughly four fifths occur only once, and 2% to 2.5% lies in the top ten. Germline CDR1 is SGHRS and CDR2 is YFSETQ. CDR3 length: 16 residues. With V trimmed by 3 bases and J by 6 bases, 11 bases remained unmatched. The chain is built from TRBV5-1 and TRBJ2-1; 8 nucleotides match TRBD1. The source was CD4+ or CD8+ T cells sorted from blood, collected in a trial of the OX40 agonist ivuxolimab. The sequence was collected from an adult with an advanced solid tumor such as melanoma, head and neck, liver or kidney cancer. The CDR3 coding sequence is TGCGCCAGCAGCTCCCAGTCAGGGGGCCGTTTCAATGAGCAGTTCTTC. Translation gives CASSSQSGGRFNEQFF.